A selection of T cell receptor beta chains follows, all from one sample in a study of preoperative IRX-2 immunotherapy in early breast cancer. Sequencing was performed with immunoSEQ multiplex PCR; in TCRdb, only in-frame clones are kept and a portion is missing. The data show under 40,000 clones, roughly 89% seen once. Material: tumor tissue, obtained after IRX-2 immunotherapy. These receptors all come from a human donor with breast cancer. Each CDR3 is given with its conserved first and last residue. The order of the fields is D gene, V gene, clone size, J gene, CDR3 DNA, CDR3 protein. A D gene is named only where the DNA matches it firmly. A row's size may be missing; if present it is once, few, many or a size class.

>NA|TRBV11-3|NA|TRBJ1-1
TGTGCCAGCACCTTAAGTGGCCTGGTGAATACTGAAGCTTTCTTT
CASTLSGLVNTEAFF
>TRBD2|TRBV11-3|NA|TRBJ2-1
TGTGCCAGCAGCTTAGTTAGCGGGGGTCGCAATGAGCAGTTCTTC
CASSLVSGGRNEQFF
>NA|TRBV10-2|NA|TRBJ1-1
TGCGCCAGCAGTCTCCAGGGGAACACTGAAGCTTTCTTT
CASSLQGNTEAFF
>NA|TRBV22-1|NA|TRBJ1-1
TGTGCCAGCAGCGCGCAGGGGGGGAACACTGAAGCTTTCTTT
CASSAQGGNTEAFF
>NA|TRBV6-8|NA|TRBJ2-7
TGTGCCAGCAGCCGATCTGCGAGGGAGCAGTACTTC
CASSRSAREQYF
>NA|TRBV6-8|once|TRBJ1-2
TGTGCCAGCAACGCTGTCGGGGAGGATGGCTACACCTTC
CASNAVGEDGYTF
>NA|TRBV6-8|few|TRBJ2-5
TGTGCCAGCAGTTATTTGGTAGACCAAGAGACCCAGTACTTC
CASSYLVDQETQYF
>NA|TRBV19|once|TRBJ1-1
TGTGCCAGTAGTATTGGGGGCACGAACACTAAAGCTTTCTTT
CASSIGGTNTKAFF
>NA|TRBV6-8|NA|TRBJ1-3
TGTGCCAGCAGTTCCCTTAAGGCTGGAAACACCATATATTTT
CASSSLKAGNTIYF
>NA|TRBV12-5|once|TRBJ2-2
TGTGCCAGCACCACAGGGGCGGGAGACAACACCGGGGAGCTGTTTTTT
CASTTGAGDNTGELFF
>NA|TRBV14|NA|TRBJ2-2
TGTGCCAGCAGCCCCCCCGGGGCGACGGGAACCGGGGAGCTGTTTTTT
CASSPPGATGTGELFF
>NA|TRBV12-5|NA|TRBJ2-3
TGTGCTAGTGGTTTGGATGGGGCCTACACAGATACGCAGTATTTT
CASGLDGAYTDTQYF
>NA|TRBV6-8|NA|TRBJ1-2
TGTGCCAGCATGCGGGCAGGGGAAAACTATGGCTACACCTTC
CASMRAGENYGYTF
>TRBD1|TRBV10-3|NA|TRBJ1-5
TGTGCCATCAGTGAGGACAGGGGTGGCAATCAGCCCCAGCATTTT
CAISEDRGGNQPQHF
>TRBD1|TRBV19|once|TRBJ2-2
TGTGCCAGTAGTATCCAGGGGACAGGGTCCGGGGAGCTGTTTTTT
CASSIQGTGSGELFF
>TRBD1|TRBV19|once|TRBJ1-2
TGTGCCAGTAGTACCCGGACAGGGAATGGCTACACCTTC
CASSTRTGNGYTF
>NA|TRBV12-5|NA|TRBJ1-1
TGTGCTAGTGGTTTATACACTGAAGCTTTCTTT
CASGLYTEAFF
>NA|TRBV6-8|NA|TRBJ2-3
TGTGCCAGCAGTTACTCTAGACTAAGAGAGGATACGCAGTATTTT
CASSYSRLREDTQYF
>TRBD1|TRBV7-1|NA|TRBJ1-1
TGTGCCAGCAGCCCAGGACAGGGGGCTAGGGCCACTGAAGCTTTCTTT
CASSPGQGARATEAFF
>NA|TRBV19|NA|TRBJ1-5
TGTGCCAGTACGACAGGCAGCCAGCCCCAGCATTTT
CASTTGSQPQHF
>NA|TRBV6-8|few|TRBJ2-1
TGTGCCAGCAGGGCAGCGGCCTACAATGAGCAGTTCTTC
CASRAAAYNEQFF
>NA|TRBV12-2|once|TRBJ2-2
TGTGCCGGGTCCCGGGACACATACACCGGGGAGCTGTTTTTT
CAGSRDTYTGELFF
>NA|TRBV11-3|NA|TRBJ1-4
TGTGCCAGCAGCCGGACGATAACTAATGAAAAACTGTTTTTT
CASSRTITNEKLFF
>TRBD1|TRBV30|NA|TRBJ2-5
TGTGCCTGGAGGGACGGGACAGGGGGCTTGGAGACCCAGTACTTC
CAWRDGTGGLETQYF
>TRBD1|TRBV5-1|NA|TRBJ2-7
TGCGCCAGCAGCTTGACCGGGACAGGGGTGTACGAGCAGTACTTC
CASSLTGTGVYEQYF
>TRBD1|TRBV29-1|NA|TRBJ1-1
TGCAGCGCGACTCGACAGGGGGCTAATACTGAAGCTTTCTTT
CSATRQGANTEAFF
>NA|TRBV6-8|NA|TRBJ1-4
TGTGCCATCAGTGGACAGCCTCGTTCGGGTGAAAAACTGTTTTTT
CAISGQPRSGEKLFF
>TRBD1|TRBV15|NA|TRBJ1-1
TGTGCCACCAGCGGTGACAGGGTGGGCACTGAAGCTTTCTTT
CATSGDRVGTEAFF
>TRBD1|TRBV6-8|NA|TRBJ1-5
TGTGCCAGCAGTTACGGCCGGGACAGTTCGGGGAATCAGCCCCAGCATTTT
CASSYGRDSSGNQPQHF
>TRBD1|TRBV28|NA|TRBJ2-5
TGTGCCAGCAGTAATCGAGGGGGCTTGGAGACCCAGTACTTC
CASSNRGGLETQYF
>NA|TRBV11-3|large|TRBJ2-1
TGTGCCAGCAGCTCGAGGGACCTTGGCTCCTACAATGAGCAGTTCTTC
CASSSRDLGSYNEQFF
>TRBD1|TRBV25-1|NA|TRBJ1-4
TGTGCCAGCAGTGAGAAGACAGGGACAAGAGAAAAACTGTTTTTT
CASSEKTGTREKLFF
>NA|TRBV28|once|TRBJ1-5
TGTGCCAGCAGTTTAATGCATCAGCCCCAGCATTTT
CASSLMHQPQHF
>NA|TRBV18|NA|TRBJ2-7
TGTGCCAGCTCACCACCGCTCCTGGGCTCCTACGAGCAGTACTTC
CASSPPLLGSYEQYF
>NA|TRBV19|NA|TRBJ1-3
TGTGCCAGTACATCGACAGCGCACTCTGGAAACACCATATATTTT
CASTSTAHSGNTIYF
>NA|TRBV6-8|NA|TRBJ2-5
TGTGCCAGCAGTTATACCGCGGAGACCCAGTACTTC
CASSYTAETQYF
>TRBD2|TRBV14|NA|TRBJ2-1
TGTGCCAGCAGCCAACTAGCGGGAGAGCAGTTCTTC
CASSQLAGEQFF
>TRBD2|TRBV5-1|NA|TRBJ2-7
TGCGCCAGCAGCTTAGCGGGAGGCCCGTCCGAGCAGTACTTC
CASSLAGGPSEQYF
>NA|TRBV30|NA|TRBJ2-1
TGTGCCTGGAGTTCGGGGAACGTGTGGAATGAGCAGTTCTTC
CAWSSGNVWNEQFF
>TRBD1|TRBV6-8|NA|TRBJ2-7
TGTGCCGCCAACCCGGGACAGGGGTACGAGCAGTACTTC
CAANPGQGYEQYF
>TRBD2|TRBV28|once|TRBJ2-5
TGTGCCAGCACCTTTCTAGGGAGGGACGACCAAGAGACCCAGTACTTC
CASTFLGRDDQETQYF
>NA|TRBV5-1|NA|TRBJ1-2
TGCGCCAGCAGCTTGTCAGATCCTCTCTATGGCTACACCTTC
CASSLSDPLYGYTF
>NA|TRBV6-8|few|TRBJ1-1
TGTGCCAGCAGTAAAGGGAACACTGAAGCTTTCTTT
CASSKGNTEAFF
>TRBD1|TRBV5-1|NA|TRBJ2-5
TGCGCCAGCAGCTGGGCCCCTTCGACAGGGGGACAAGAGACCCAGTACTTC
CASSWAPSTGGQETQYF
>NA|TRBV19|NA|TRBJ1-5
TGTGCCAGTAGCTCAGGGTCCACAATCAGCAATCAGCCCCAGCATTTT
CASSSGSTISNQPQHF
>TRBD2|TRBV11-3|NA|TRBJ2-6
TGTGCCAGCAGCGTAAGACTAGCGGGTAGCTCTGGGGCCAACGTCCTGACTTTC
CASSVRLAGSSGANVLTF
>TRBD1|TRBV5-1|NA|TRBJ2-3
TGCGCCAGCAGCTTACGACAGGGAAAAGATACGCAGTATTTT
CASSLRQGKDTQYF